This record looks at one T cell receptor beta chain sequence and its context. Antigen specificity is unknown. This CDR3 has 14 residues. CDR1 and CDR2 from the germline V gene are MNHEY and SVGAGI. The V segment lost 2 bases and the J segment 8 bases; nucleotides outside the gene matches: 4. This specimen comes from a study of cytomegalovirus exposure and HLA in healthy donors. Study-level information: Around 83% of a few hundred genotyped donors fell in the Caucasian-associated ancestry cluster. Study-level points and caveats: Using a false discovery rate of 0.05, a later analysis showed that approximately 17,000 TCR beta sequences were associated with HLA alleles.

Likely unrecorded immune exposures existed in these nominally healthy donors. PCR employed 60 Vbeta and 13 Jbeta primers. Clones were read by immunoSEQ multiplex PCR, and TCRdb kept only the in-frame ones, dropping some. This sample has 55,000 to 70,000 clones; 65% to 70% occur once, and the top ten carry 17%. The source of this sequence is a man aged 40-49 years in good health and CMV-seropositive. V gene TRBV6-5 combines with J gene TRBJ2-1, with 9 nucleotides matching TRBD2. Sequenced input: PBMCs. In DNA, the CDR3 is TGTGCCAGCAGTTACGGACTAGCGATCGATGAGCAGTTCTTC. This sequence encodes CASSYGLAIDEQFF.